This T cell receptor (beta chain) was documented in a study of T cells expressing NK-cell markers. Note on this clonotype: Its antigen is as yet unknown.

The CDR3 is 15 residues long. Germline CDR1 and CDR2: MNHEY and SVGAGI. Findings and limits, study-wide: Evidence did not settle whether expanded NKG2C+ T cell clones targeted HCMV. Several donors' CD3+CD56-NKG2C+ cells were dominated by the same clonotypes. More than 5 of the donors carried dominant NKG2C+ clonotypes that took up roughly 1.0-8% of their CD8+ T cells.

TCRdb re-called the 5' RACE reads; every CDR3 protein appears as one record, without DNA. This sample's clone table lists about 460,000 distinct CDR3 sequences. This TCR derives from a woman in her fifties or sixties in good health. The J gene is TRBJ1-6, the V gene TRBV6-5; TCRdb indicates TRBD1, and absent DNA this call remains unverified. Sample: blood T cells: a sorted CD56 or NKG2C T cell subset, CD4+ or CD8+ T cells, or bulk PBMC T cells (not recorded which). The CDR3 region is CASRPSGTGNSPLHF.